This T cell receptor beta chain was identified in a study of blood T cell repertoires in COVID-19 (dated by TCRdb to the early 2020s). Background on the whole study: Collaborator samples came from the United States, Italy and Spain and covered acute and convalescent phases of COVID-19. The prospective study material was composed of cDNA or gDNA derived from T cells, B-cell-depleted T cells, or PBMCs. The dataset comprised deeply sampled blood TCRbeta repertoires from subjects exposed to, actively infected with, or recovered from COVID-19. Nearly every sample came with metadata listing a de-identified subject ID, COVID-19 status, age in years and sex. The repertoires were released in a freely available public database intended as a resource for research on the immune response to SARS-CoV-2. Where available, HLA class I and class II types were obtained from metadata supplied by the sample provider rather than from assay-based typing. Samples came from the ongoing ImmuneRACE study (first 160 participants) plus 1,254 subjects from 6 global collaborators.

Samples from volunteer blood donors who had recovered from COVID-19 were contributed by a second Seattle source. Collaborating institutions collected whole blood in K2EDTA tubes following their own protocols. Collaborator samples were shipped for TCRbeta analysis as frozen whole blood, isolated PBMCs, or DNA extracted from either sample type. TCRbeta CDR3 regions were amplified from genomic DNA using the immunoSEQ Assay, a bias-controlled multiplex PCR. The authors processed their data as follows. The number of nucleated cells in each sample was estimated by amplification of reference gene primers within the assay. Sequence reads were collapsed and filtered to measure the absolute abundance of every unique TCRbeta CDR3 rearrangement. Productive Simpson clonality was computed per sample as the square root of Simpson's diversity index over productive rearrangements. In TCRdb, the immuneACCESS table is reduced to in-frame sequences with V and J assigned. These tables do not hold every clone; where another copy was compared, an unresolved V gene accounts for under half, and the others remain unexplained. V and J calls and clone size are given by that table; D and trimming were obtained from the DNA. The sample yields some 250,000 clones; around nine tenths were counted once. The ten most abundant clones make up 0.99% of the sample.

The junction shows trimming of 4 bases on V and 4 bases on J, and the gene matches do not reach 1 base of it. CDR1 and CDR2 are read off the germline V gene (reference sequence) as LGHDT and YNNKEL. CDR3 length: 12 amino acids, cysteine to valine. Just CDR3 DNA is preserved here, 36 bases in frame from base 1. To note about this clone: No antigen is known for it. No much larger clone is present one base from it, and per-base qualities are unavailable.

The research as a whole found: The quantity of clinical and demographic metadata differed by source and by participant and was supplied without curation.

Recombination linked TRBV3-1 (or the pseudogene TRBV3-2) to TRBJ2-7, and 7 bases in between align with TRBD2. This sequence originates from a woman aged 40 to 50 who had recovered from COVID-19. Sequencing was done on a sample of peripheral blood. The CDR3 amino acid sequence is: CASSPRGYEQYV. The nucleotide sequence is TGTGCCAGCAGCCCGCGGGGGTACGAGCAGTACGTC.